This T cell receptor (beta chain) was sequenced for a study of blood T cells in healthy people across ages. No fewer than 7 million PBMCs went into each sample. The second PCR ran 7 to 11 cycles with a sample-barcoded 5' primer and J-beta primers. MiXCR was run by TCRdb on the 5' RACE reads, yielding one entry per CDR3 protein. Among hundreds of thousands of distinct CDR3 sequences listed, approximately 49% were seen once. Comments on this clonotype: Its antigen is still unknown.

V lost 4 bases and J lost 11, with 23 bases in between. The V gene's germline CDR1 is MGHRA and CDR2 YSYEKL. The CDR3 has 15 residues. Overall study results and limits: Age showed a roughly linear inverse relationship with TCR beta diversity per million T cells. Naive CD4+ cells and diversity were both higher in long-lived donors than in aged donors.

V is TRBV4-1 and J is TRBJ2-5, with D tentatively TRBD2 (7 bases). The sequencing sample was made of blood. This TCR was recovered from a man under 40 in good health. The CDR3, as DNA: TGCGCCAGCAGCCTATCAATGGCGGGGGCAGAGGAGCAGTACTTC. It codes for CASSLSMAGAEEQYF.